This TCR beta chain was sequenced during a study of blood T cell repertoires in COVID-19. Study background: In each case, the material was cDNA or gDNA derived from T cells, B-cell-depleted T cells, or PBMCs.

This CDR3 has 16 residues. CDR1 and CDR2 from the germline V gene are SGHDT and YYEEEE. Trimming shortened V by 2 bases and J by 7 bases, and 18 bases separated the two germline ends. Original processing notes: Reference gene primer amplification in the assay estimated nucleated cell counts. The assay was immunoSEQ multiplex PCR, and TCRdb's table has in-frame clones only and misses some. V and J calls plus clone size are reproduced from that table; the DNA served to infer D and trimming. The sample holds about 400,000 clones; about 88% are singletons and the top ten take around 3%. Specimen: peripheral blood. The sequence was obtained from a human donor in a cohort sampled during active COVID-19. V is TRBV5-6 and J is TRBJ2-2; D possibly corresponds to TRBD2 (6 bases). The CDR3 DNA is TGTGCCAGCAGCTTTATCAGCCCGGCCGGGGGCGGGGAGCTGTTTTTT. It encodes CASSFISPAGGGELFF.